This is a list of T cell receptor beta chains from one sample in a study of HIV-infected children after antiretroviral therapy interruption. MiXCR, run by TCRdb on the 3' RACE reads, gives a single entry per CDR3 protein. The sample consists of about 89,000 distinct CDR3 sequences, roughly 6.7% of them appearing once. The starting material was CD45RA+ CD4+ T cells from PBMCs, pooled from several time points, obtained from a donor given antiretroviral therapy, either interrupted or continuous. These receptors all come from a pool of human donors with HIV. CDR3s include the opening cysteine and the closing phenylalanine or tryptophan. Fields, in order: CDR3 length, V gene, J gene, D gene, clone size, CDR3 protein, CDR3 DNA. The D gene is left open where the match is weak. Clone size appears in some rows only: once, few, many, or a class for an expanded clone.

15,TRBV20-1,TRBJ2-5,TRBD2,many,CSASGLAVGRETQYF,TGCAGTGCTAGTGGACTAGCGGTGGGACGAGAGACCCAGTACTTC
18,TRBV2,TRBJ2-4,TRBD1,many,CASSERGTVHLAKNIQYF,TGTGCCAGCAGTGAAAGGGGGACAGTACATCTAGCCAAAAACATTCAGTACTTC
14,TRBV12-3/TRBV12-4,TRBJ2-7,-,many,CASSFHDSSYEQYF,TGTGCCAGCAGTTTTCACGACAGCTCCTACGAGCAGTACTTC
19,TRBV12-3/TRBV12-4,TRBJ2-2,TRBD1,many,CASSLARAGGRGGTGELFF,TGTGCCAGCAGTTTAGCGCGGGCAGGGGGACGGGGTGGCACCGGGGAGCTGTTTTTT
15,TRBV10-3,TRBJ2-2,-,-,CAISEFGSTRGELFF,TGTGCCATCAGTGAATTTGGCAGCACACGCGGTGAGCTGTTTTTT
14,TRBV7-3,TRBJ1-6,-,many,CASSPTGYNSPLHF,TGTGCCAGCAGCCCCACAGGATATAATTCACCCCTCCACTTT
13,TRBV20-1,TRBJ1-5,TRBD1,many,CSATGQGDQPQHF,TGCAGTGCTACCGGACAGGGAGACCAGCCCCAGCATTTT
17,TRBV12-3/TRBV12-4,TRBJ2-7,-,many,CASSSEYRHGQSHEQYF,TGTGCCAGCAGTTCCGAATACAGACACGGACAGTCCCACGAGCAGTACTTC
15,TRBV27,TRBJ2-3,TRBD2,many,CASSGAGDRTDTQYF,TGTGCCAGCAGTGGAGCGGGAGACAGGACAGATACGCAGTATTTT
12,TRBV29-1,TRBJ2-1,TRBD1,many,CSGDRVNNEQFF,TGCAGCGGTGACAGGGTCAACAATGAGCAGTTCTTC
11,TRBV19,TRBJ1-5,-,many,CAGGSNQPQHF,TGTGCCGGTGGAAGCAATCAGCCCCAGCATTTT
17,TRBV12-3/TRBV12-4,TRBJ2-2,-,many,CASSFTVSGGQAGELFF,TGTGCCAGCAGTTTTACCGTATCAGGGGGGCAGGCCGGGGAGCTGTTTTTT
15,TRBV11-2,TRBJ2-7,TRBD2,many,CASSSLLADTYEQYF,TGTGCCAGCAGCTCCCTCCTAGCGGACACCTACGAGCAGTACTTC
14,TRBV20-1,TRBJ2-1,-,many,CSARDLDSYNEQFF,TGCAGTGCTAGAGATCTGGACAGCTACAATGAGCAGTTCTTC
16,TRBV23-1,TRBJ1-6,TRBD1,many,CASSQGTGRENSPLHF,TGCGCCAGCAGTCAAGGGACAGGGAGAGAAAATTCACCCCTCCACTTT
15,TRBV3-1,TRBJ2-3,-,few,CASSQGAGTTDTQYF,TGTGCCAGCAGCCAGGGCGCGGGGACCACAGATACGCAGTATTTT
15,TRBV10-3,TRBJ1-1,-,few,CAISEIKGMNTEAFF,TGTGCCATCAGTGAGATTAAGGGAATGAACACTGAAGCTTTCTTT
16,TRBV5-1,TRBJ2-4,TRBD2,many,CASSWRGGEAKNIQYF,TGCGCCAGCAGCTGGCGCGGGGGGGAGGCCAAAAACATTCAGTACTTC
13,TRBV20-1,TRBJ1-5,TRBD1,many,CSVIRGSDQPQHF,TGCAGTGTTATCAGGGGGTCGGATCAGCCCCAGCATTTT
15,TRBV14,TRBJ2-7,TRBD2,-,CASSQGLAGPYEQYF,TGTGCCAGCAGCCAAGGACTAGCGGGGCCCTACGAGCAGTACTTC
14,TRBV11-2,TRBJ1-2,-,-,CASSLEGRVGGYTF,TGTGCCAGCAGCTTAGAGGGCAGGGTCGGCGGCTACACCTTC
18,TRBV6-2/TRBV6-3,TRBJ2-1,TRBD2,many,CASSRTSGLLSSYNEQFF,TGTGCCAGCAGTAGGACTAGCGGGCTCCTAAGCTCCTACAATGAGCAGTTCTTC
15,TRBV14,TRBJ2-1,-,many,CASSQDWRLNNEQFF,TGTGCCAGCAGCCAAGATTGGCGGCTAAACAATGAGCAGTTCTTC
14,TRBV14,TRBJ1-4,TRBD1,-,CASDRDGANEKLFF,TGTGCCAGCGACAGGGACGGCGCTAATGAAAAACTGTTTTTT
13,TRBV29-1,TRBJ1-5,-,many,CSVEDGAGEAQHF,TGTAGCGTTGAAGACGGGGCCGGGGAGGCCCAGCATTTT
14,TRBV27,TRBJ1-5,-,many,CASSSTRSNQPQHF,TGTGCCAGCAGTTCGACACGTAGCAATCAGCCCCAGCATTTT
11,TRBV12-2,TRBJ2-1,-,many,CASRGGNEQFF,TGTGCAAGTCGCGGGGGCAATGAGCAGTTCTTC
15,TRBV29-1,TRBJ1-2,-,few,CSVRDTERNNYGYTF,TGCAGCGTCCGGGACACCGAAAGAAATAACTATGGCTACACCTTC
16,TRBV6-1,TRBJ1-1,-,many,CASSVAGWPLGTEAFF,TGTGCCAGCAGTGTAGCAGGGTGGCCTCTGGGCACTGAAGCTTTCTTT
16,TRBV29-1,TRBJ2-1,TRBD2,-,CSVRQISGGALNEQFF,TGCAGCGTTCGTCAAATTAGCGGGGGGGCCCTCAATGAGCAGTTCTTC
16,TRBV20-1,TRBJ2-5,-,many,CSARGLGGPYQETQYF,TGCAGTGCTAGAGGCCTTGGGGGCCCGTACCAAGAGACCCAGTACTTC
15,TRBV20-1,TRBJ2-3,-,many,CSARAKGSLTDTQYF,TGCAGTGCTAGAGCAAAAGGGAGCCTCACAGATACGCAGTATTTT
16,TRBV6-5,TRBJ1-4,-,-,CASSVGTARSNEKLFF,TGTGCCAGCAGTGTCGGGACGGCCCGTTCGAATGAAAAACTGTTTTTT
19,TRBV16,TRBJ2-2,TRBD2,-,CASSPIQTSGGAITGELFF,TGTGCCAGCAGCCCAATACAAACTAGCGGGGGGGCTATAACCGGGGAGCTGTTTTTT
14,TRBV5-1,TRBJ2-3,-,many,CASKPVGIGDTQYF,TGCGCCAGCAAACCGGTGGGGATTGGCGATACGCAGTATTTT
16,TRBV24-1,TRBJ1-2,TRBD1,many,CATSGGTGAYYYGYTF,TGTGCCACCAGTGGGGGGACAGGGGCTTATTACTATGGCTACACCTTC
14,TRBV28,TRBJ2-7,-,many,CASRVTVSTYEQYF,TGTGCCAGCAGGGTTACGGTTAGTACTTACGAGCAGTACTTC
16,TRBV5-1,TRBJ2-5,TRBD2,-,CASSTGLAGAQETQYF,TGCGCCAGCAGCACGGGACTAGCGGGGGCACAAGAGACCCAGTACTTC
13,TRBV2,TRBJ2-1,-,few,CASSVTVYNEQFF,TGTGCCAGCAGTGTCACAGTGTACAATGAGCAGTTCTTC
15,TRBV29-1,TRBJ1-2,TRBD1,many,CSVRPGQGFGYGYTF,TGCAGCGTTCGGCCGGGACAGGGTTTCGGCTATGGCTACACCTTC
18,TRBV29-1,TRBJ2-3,TRBD2,many,CSVYMRTSGVFIPDTQYF,TGCAGCGTTTACATGAGGACTAGCGGAGTCTTCATCCCAGATACGCAGTATTTT
14,TRBV12-3/TRBV12-4,TRBJ1-1,-,many,CASSARQLNTEAFF,TGTGCCAGCAGTGCCCGACAGTTGAACACTGAAGCTTTCTTT
15,TRBV6-1,TRBJ1-6,TRBD1,many,CASSERGGPSQTLHF,TGTGCCAGCAGTGAACGAGGGGGCCCCTCTCAAACCCTCCACTTT
15,TRBV2,TRBJ2-7,TRBD2,-,CASSLAGAISYEQYF,TGTGCCAGCAGTCTAGCGGGCGCCATCTCCTACGAGCAGTACTTC
15,TRBV7-2,TRBJ2-7,TRBD2,many,CASSTGAGGHYEQYF,TGTGCCAGCAGCACGGGGGCGGGGGGGCACTACGAGCAGTACTTC
13,TRBV5-1,TRBJ2-5,TRBD2,few,CASSGGRQETQYF,TGCGCCAGCTCCGGGGGGAGGCAAGAGACCCAGTACTTC
14,TRBV29-1,TRBJ1-5,TRBD1,many,CSVRDRGLNQPQHF,TGCAGCGTTAGGGACAGGGGGCTTAATCAGCCCCAGCATTTT
14,TRBV15,TRBJ2-7,TRBD2,many,CATSFLAGTYEQYF,TGTGCCACCAGTTTTTTAGCGGGTACCTACGAGCAGTACTTC
16,TRBV6-5,TRBJ2-3,TRBD2,-,CASSYSAGGPPDTQYF,TGTGCCAGCAGTTACTCAGCGGGGGGGCCCCCAGATACGCAGTATTTT
14,TRBV9,TRBJ2-7,-,-,CASSVGDSSYEQYF,TGTGCCAGCAGCGTAGGAGACAGCTCCTACGAGCAGTACTTC
13,TRBV15,TRBJ2-1,-,many,CATSRDPLNEQFF,TGTGCCACCAGCAGAGATCCTCTCAATGAGCAGTTCTTC
15,TRBV20-1,TRBJ1-1,-,many,CSAKNPRTENTEAFF,TGCAGCGCTAAAAACCCTAGGACCGAGAACACTGAAGCTTTCTTT